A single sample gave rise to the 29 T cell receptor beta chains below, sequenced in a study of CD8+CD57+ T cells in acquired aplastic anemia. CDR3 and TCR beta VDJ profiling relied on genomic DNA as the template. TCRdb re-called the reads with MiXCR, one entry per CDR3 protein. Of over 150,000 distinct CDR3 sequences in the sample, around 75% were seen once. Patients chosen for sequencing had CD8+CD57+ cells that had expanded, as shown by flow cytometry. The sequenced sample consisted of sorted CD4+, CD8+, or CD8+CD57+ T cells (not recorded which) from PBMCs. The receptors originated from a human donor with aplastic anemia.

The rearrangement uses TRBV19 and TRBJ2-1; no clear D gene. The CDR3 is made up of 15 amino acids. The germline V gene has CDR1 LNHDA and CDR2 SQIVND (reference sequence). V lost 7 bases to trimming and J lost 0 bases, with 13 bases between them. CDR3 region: CASNSAVDSYNEQFF. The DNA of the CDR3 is TGTGCCAGTAACTCAGCTGTGGACTCCTACAATGAGCAGTTCTTC.

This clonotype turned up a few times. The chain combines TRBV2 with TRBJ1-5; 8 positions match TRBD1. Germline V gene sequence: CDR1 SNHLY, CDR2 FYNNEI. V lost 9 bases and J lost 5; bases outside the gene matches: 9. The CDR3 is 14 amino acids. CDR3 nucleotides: TGTGCCAGTTCTTCCTCAGGGGGCCATCAGCCCCAGCATTTT. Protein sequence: CASSSSGGHQPQHF.

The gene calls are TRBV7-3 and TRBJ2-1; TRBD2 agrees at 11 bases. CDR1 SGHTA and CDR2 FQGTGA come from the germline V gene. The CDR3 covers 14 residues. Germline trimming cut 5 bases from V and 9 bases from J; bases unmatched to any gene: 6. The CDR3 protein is CASSKGLAASEQFF. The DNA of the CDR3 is TGTGCCAGCAGCAAGGGACTAGCGGCCAGTGAGCAGTTCTTC. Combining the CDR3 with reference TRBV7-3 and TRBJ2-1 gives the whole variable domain GAGVSQTPSNKVTEKGKYVELRCDPISGHTALYWYRQSLGQGPEFLIYFQGTGAADDSGLPNDRFFAVRPEGSVSTLKIQRTERGDSAVYLCASSKGLAASEQFFGPGTRLTVL.

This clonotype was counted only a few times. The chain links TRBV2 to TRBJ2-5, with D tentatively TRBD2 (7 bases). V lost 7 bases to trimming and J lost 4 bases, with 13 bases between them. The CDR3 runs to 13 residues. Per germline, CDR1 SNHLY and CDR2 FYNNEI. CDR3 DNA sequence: TGTGCCAGCATTAGGGGGGGGCGAGAGACCCAGTACTTC. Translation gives CASIRGGRETQYF.

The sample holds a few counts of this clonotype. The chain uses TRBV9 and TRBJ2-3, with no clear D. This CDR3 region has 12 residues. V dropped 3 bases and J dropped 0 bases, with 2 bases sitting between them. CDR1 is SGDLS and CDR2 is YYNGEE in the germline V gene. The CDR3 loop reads CASSASTDTQYF. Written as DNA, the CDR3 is TGTGCCAGCAGCGCGAGCACAGATACGCAGTATTTT.

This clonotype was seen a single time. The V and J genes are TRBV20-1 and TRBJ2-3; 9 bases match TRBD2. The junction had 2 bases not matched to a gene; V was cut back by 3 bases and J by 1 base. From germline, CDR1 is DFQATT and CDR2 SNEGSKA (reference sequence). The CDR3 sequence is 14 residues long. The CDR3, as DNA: TGCAGTGCTAGCTCTAGCGGGGGCACAGATACGCAGTATTTT. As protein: CSASSSGGTDTQYF.

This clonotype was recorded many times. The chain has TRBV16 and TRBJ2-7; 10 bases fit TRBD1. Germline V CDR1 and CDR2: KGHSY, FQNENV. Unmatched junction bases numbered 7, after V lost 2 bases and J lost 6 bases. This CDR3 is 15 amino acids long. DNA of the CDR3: TGTGCCAGCAGCCAACCCGACAGGGGGCAAGGCGAGCAGTACTTC. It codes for CASSQPDRGQGEQYF. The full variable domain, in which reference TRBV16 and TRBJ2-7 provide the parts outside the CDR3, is GEEVAQTPKHLVRGEGQKAKLYCAPIKGHSYVFWYQQVLKNEFKFLISFQNENVFDETGMPKERFSAKCLPNSPCSLEIQATKLEDSAVYFCASSQPDRGQGEQYFGPGTRLTVT.

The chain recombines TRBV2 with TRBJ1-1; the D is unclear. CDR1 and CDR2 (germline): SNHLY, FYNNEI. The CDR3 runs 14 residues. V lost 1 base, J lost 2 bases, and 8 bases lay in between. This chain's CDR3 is CASSEGRVNTEAFF. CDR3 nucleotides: TGTGCCAGCAGTGAAGGGCGGGTTAACACTGAAGCTTTCTTT.

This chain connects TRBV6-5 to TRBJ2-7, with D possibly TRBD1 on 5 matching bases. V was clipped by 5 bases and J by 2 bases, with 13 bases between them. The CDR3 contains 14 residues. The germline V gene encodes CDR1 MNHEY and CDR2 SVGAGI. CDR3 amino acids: CASSQYRQPYEQYF. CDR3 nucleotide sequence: TGTGCCAGCAGTCAATACAGGCAGCCCTACGAGCAGTACTTC.

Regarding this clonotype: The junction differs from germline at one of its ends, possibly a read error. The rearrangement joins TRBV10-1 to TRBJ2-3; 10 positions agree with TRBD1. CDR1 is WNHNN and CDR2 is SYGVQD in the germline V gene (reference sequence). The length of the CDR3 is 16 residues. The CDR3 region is CAISERVGTGVDTQYF. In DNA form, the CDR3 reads TGTGCCATCAGTGAGAGAGTTGGGACAGGGGTAGATACGCAGTATTTT.

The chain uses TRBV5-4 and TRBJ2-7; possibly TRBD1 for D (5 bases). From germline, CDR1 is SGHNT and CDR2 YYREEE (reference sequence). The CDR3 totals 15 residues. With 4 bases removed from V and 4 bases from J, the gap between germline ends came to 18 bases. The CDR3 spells CASSQEFGAGYEQYF. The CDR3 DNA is TGTGCCAGCAGCCAAGAATTTGGTGCAGGGTACGAGCAGTACTTC.

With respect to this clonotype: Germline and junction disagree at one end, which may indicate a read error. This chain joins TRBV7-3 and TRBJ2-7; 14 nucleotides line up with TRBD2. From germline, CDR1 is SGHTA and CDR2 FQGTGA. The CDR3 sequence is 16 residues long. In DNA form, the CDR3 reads TGCGCCAGCAGCCAAGGATGGACTAGCGGGGGGCCCGATCCTTACTTC. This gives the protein CASSQGWTSGGPDPYF.

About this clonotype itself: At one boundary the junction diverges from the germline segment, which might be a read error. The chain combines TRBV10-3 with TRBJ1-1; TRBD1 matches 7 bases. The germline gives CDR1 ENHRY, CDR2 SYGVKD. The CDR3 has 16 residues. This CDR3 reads CAIREDGGRQGRGASF. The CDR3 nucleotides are TGTGCCATCAGAGAGGACGGAGGTCGACAGGGCAGGGGAGCTTCCTTT.

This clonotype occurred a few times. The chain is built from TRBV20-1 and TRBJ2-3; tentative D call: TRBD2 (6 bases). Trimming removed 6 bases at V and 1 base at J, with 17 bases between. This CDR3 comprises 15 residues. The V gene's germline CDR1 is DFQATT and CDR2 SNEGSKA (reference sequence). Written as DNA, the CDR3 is TGCAGTGCCCCAGGGTCGGGAGACCGCACAGATACGCAGTATTTT. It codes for CSAPGSGDRTDTQYF.

The CDR3 here is CASTKGVVGNEQFF. The DNA of the CDR3 is TGTGCCAGCACCAAGGGCGTGGTGGGCAATGAGCAGTTCTTC. The J gene is TRBJ2-1, the V gene TRBV2; D gene ambiguous. Looked up from germline, CDR1 is SNHLY and CDR2 is FYNNEI. Trimming removed 7 bases at V and 6 bases at J, with 16 bases between. The CDR3 consists of 14 residues. Variable domain in full (rest from reference TRBV2 and TRBJ2-1): EPEVTQTPSHQVTQMGQEVILRCVPISNHLYFYWYRQILGQKVEFLVSFYNNEISEKSEIFDDQFSVERPDGSNFTLKIRSTKLEDSAMYFCASTKGVVGNEQFFGPGTRLTVL.

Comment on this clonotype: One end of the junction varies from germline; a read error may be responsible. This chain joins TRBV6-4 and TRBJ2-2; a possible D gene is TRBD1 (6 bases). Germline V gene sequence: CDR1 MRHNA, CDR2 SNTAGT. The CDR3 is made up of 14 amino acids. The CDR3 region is CASSEAGEAGELVF. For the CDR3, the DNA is TGTGCCAGCAGCGAGGCAGGGGAAGCCGGGGAGCTGGTTTTT.

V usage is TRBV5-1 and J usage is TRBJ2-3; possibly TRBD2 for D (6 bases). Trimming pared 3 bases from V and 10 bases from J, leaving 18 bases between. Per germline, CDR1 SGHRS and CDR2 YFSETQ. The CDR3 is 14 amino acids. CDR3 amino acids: CASSYDGTSMAQYF. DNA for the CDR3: TGCGCCAGCAGCTACGACGGAACTAGCATGGCGCAGTATTTT.

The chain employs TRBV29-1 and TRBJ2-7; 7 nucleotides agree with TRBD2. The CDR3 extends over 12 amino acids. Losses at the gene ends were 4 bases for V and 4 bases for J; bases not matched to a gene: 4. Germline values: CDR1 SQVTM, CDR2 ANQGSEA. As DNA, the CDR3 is TGCAGCGTTGGGGAGGGGCCGTACGAGCAGTACTTC. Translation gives CSVGEGPYEQYF.

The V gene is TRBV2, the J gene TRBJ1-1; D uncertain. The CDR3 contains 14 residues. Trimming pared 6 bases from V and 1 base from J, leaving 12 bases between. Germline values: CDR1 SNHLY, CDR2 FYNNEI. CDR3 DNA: TGTGCCAGCAGGATGACGTCGGGGAACACTGAAGCTTTCTTT. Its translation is CASRMTSGNTEAFF.

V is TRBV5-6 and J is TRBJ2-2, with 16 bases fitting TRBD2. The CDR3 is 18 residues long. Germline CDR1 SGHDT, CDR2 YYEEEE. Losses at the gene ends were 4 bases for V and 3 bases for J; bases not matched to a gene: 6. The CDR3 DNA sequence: TGTGCCAGCAGCGAGGGACTAGCGGGGGGGCCACACACCGGGGAGCTGTTTTTT. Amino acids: CASSEGLAGGPHTGELFF. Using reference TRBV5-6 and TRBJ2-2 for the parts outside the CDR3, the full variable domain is DAGVTQSPTHLIKTRGQQVTLRCSPKSGHDTVSWYQQALGQGPQFIFQYYEEEERQRGNFPDRFSGHQFPNYSSELNVNALLLGDSALYLCASSEGLAGGPHTGELFFGEGSRLTVL.

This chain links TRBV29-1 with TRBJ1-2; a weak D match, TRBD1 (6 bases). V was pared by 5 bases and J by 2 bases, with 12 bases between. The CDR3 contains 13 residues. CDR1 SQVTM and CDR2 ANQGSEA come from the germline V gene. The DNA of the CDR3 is TGCAGCGTTAAGGACAGCCAAAACTATGGCTACACCTTC. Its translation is CSVKDSQNYGYTF.

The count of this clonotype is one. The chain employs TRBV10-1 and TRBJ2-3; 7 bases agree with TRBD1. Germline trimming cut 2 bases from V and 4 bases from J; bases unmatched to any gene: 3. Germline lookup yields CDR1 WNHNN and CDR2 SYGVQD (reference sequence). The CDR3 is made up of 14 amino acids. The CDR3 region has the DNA TGCGCCAGCAGTGAGAGACAGGGCTCAGATACGCAGTATTTT. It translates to CASSERQGSDTQYF.

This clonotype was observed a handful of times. The CDR3 sequence: CAIKSQGGTETQYF. In DNA, the CDR3 is TGTGCCATCAAATCCCAGGGTGGTACAGAGACCCAGTACTTC. The chain links TRBV10-3 to TRBJ2-5, with D possibly TRBD1 on 5 matching bases. Germline V lookup: CDR1 ENHRY, CDR2 SYGVKD. The CDR3 covers 14 residues. The V end was cut by 7 bases, the J end by 4 bases, with 16 bases between.

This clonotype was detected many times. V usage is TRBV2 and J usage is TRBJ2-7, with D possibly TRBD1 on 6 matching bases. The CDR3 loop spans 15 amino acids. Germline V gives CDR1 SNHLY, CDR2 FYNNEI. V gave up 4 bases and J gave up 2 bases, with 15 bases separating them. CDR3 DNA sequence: TGTGCCAGCAGTGCAGGGGATTGGGAAACCTACGAGCAGTACTTC. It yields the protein CASSAGDWETYEQYF.

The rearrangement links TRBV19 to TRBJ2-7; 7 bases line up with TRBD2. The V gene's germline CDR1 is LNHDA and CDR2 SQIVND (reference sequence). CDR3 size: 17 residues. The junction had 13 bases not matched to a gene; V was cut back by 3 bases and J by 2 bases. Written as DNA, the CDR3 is TGTGCCAGTAGTATCCTTGCCTCAGGGAGGGGAACCTACGAGCAGTACTTC. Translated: CASSILASGRGTYEQYF. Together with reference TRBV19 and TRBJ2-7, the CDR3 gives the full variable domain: DGGITQSPKYLFRKEGQNVTLSCEQNLNHDAMYWYRQDPGQGLRLIYYSQIVNDFQKGDIAEGYSVSREKKESFPLTVTSAQKNPTAFYLCASSILASGRGTYEQYFGPGTRLTVT.

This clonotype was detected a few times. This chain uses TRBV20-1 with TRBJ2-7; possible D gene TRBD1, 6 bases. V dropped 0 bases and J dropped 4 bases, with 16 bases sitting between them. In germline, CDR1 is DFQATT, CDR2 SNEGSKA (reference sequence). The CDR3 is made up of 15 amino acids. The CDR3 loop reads CSARDAAGVLYEQYF. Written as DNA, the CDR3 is TGCAGTGCTAGAGATGCGGCAGGGGTACTTTACGAGCAGTACTTC.

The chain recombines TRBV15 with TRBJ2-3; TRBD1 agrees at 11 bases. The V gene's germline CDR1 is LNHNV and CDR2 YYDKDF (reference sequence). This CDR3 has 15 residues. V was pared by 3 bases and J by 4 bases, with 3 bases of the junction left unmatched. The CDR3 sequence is CATSSEDRGPDTQYF. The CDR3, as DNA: TGTGCCACCAGCAGTGAGGACAGGGGGCCAGATACGCAGTATTTT.

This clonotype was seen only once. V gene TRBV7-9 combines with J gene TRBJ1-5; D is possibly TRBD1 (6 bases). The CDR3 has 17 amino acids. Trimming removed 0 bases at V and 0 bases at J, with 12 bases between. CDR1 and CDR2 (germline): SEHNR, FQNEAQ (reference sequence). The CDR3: CASSLARPGDSNQPQHF. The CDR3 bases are TGTGCCAGCAGCTTAGCCAGACCAGGGGATAGCAATCAGCCCCAGCATTTT.

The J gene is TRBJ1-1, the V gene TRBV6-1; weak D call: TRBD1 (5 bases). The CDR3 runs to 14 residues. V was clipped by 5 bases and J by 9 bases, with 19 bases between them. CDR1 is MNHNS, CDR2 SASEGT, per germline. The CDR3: CASSKTAARIQAFF. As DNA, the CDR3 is TGTGCCAGCAGTAAGACAGCGGCTCGGATTCAAGCTTTCTTT.